This TCR beta chain was recorded in a study of PD-L1 blockade in urothelial cancer. Overall study context: At 3 weeks after treatment start (second dose) and again at 6 weeks, blood was analyzed. Peripheral blood specimens exhibited a median yield of about 150,000 T cells.

Using immunoSEQ multiplex PCR, the repertoire was profiled, and TCRdb retains in-frame clones only, with some absent. The sample contains tens of thousands of clones, roughly 87% of which appear only once. Patients suffered from locally advanced or metastatic urothelial carcinoma. The length of the CDR3 is 16 residues. The V and J ends lost 0 bases and 10 bases respectively, with 19 bases between them. The germline gives CDR1 SGHNT, CDR2 YENEEA. This chain joins TRBV11-3 and TRBJ2-1; TRBD2 might be the D (6 bases). This TCR was recovered from a man between 65 and 85 years old with urothelial cancer. The sample consisted of PBMCs, taken around atezolizumab (anti-PD-L1) treatment. In DNA form, the CDR3 reads TGTGCCAGCAGCTTAGATTCGGACCCTAGCGTTGGAGAGCAGTTCTTC. Its protein is CASSLDSDPSVGEQFF.